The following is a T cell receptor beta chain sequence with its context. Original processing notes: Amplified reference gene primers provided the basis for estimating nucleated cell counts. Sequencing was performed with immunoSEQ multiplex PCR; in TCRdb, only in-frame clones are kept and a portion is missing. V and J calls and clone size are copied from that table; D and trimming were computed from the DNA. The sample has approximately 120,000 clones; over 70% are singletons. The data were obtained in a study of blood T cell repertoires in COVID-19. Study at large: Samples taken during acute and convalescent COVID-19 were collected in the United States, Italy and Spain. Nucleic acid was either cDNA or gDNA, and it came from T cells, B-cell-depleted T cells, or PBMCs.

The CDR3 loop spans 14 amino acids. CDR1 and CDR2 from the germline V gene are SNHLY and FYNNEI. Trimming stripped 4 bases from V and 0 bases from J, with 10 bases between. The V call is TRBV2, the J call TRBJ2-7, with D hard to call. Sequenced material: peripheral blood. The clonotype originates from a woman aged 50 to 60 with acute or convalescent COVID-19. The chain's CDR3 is CASSVVASSYEQYF. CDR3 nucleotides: TGTGCCAGCAGTGTAGTAGCTTCCTCCTACGAGCAGTACTTC.